The rows below give T cell receptor beta chains drawn from one sample of a study of blood T cell repertoires in COVID-19. Profiling relied on immunoSEQ multiplex PCR, and the TCRdb table lists in-frame clones only, not all of them. Here the sample spans some 230,000 clones, roughly four fifths being singletons. Sequenced sample: PBMCs or T cells enriched from blood (not recorded which). The receptors stem from a woman in her thirties or forties with acute COVID-19. CDR3s include the opening cysteine and the closing phenylalanine or tryptophan. Fields, in order: D gene, V gene, CDR3 protein. A D gene is named only where the DNA matches it firmly.

D gene: .
V gene: TRBV11-2
CDR3 protein: CASSVGGADTQYF

D gene: .
V gene: TRBV28
CDR3 protein: CASSFIRPGRTKQFF

D gene: TRBD1
V gene: TRBV6-2/TRBV6-3
CDR3 protein: CASSRRQGYTEAFF

D gene: TRBD1
V gene: TRBV19
CDR3 protein: CASSRQGAKYEQYF

D gene: TRBD1
V gene: TRBV30
CDR3 protein: CAWSHTGVGTEAFF

D gene: .
V gene: TRBV7-9
CDR3 protein: CASSHSAESYNEQFF

D gene: TRBD2
V gene: TRBV7-8
CDR3 protein: CASSQGLAGGQETQYF

D gene: TRBD1
V gene: TRBV7-2
CDR3 protein: CASSPRPTGGFGSPLHF

D gene: .
V gene: TRBV6-5
CDR3 protein: CASKLAWTQYF

D gene: .
V gene: TRBV28
CDR3 protein: CASRSLATDTTPYEQYF

D gene: TRBD1
V gene: TRBV12-5
CDR3 protein: CASGWRTGARDYGYTF

D gene: TRBD2
V gene: TRBV2
CDR3 protein: CASTRTSGRETQYF

D gene: TRBD2
V gene: TRBV30
CDR3 protein: CAWNSGRMEQYF

D gene: TRBD1
V gene: TRBV6-2/TRBV6-3
CDR3 protein: CASSEGQGLSPLHF

D gene: .
V gene: TRBV2
CDR3 protein: CASTRVRDYGYTF

D gene: TRBD1
V gene: TRBV9
CDR3 protein: CASSSGQVAAKNIQYF

D gene: .
V gene: TRBV18
CDR3 protein: CASHDGVTNTEAFF

D gene: TRBD1
V gene: TRBV7-2
CDR3 protein: CASSPGARGIKYYGYTF

D gene: .
V gene: TRBV7-8
CDR3 protein: CASSSSPDTQYF

D gene: TRBD2
V gene: TRBV28
CDR3 protein: CASTGASGRAGGNEQFF

D gene: TRBD1
V gene: TRBV3-1/TRBV3-2
CDR3 protein: CASSPRSQGIQLHF

D gene: TRBD1
V gene: TRBV16
CDR3 protein: CASSQDRGYGYGYTF

D gene: .
V gene: TRBV28
CDR3 protein: CASRKSGGRQPQHF

D gene: .
V gene: TRBV7-4
CDR3 protein: CATPLLKKGNEQFF

D gene: TRBD2
V gene: TRBV11-3
CDR3 protein: CASSLGGGYNEQFF

D gene: .
V gene: TRBV28
CDR3 protein: CASSLLGGGYTF

D gene: .
V gene: TRBV27
CDR3 protein: CASSLSSGLLSYEQYF

D gene: .
V gene: TRBV4-3
CDR3 protein: CASSRDDRRNSPLHF

D gene: .
V gene: TRBV7-3
CDR3 protein: CASSTHDIRFSYNEQFF

D gene: .
V gene: TRBV3-1/TRBV3-2
CDR3 protein: CASSQTENTEAFF

D gene: .
V gene: TRBV6-1
CDR3 protein: CASSEFQAGANVLTF

D gene: .
V gene: TRBV5-8
CDR3 protein: CASETFSGTDTQYF

D gene: TRBD2
V gene: TRBV19
CDR3 protein: CASSGETSGEQFF

D gene: .
V gene: TRBV30
CDR3 protein: CAWSAGGFNEKLFF

D gene: .
V gene: TRBV6-5
CDR3 protein: CASSYSKGHPLQEQYF

D gene: .
V gene: TRBV21-1
CDR3 protein: CASSKVGPNTPPNYGYTF

D gene: .
V gene: TRBV11-3
CDR3 protein: CASSNSSGFYYEQYF

D gene: TRBD1
V gene: TRBV6-2/TRBV6-3
CDR3 protein: CASSRTGTGDPYEQYF

D gene: TRBD1
V gene: TRBV29-1
CDR3 protein: CSVEKPNRGREQYF

D gene: .
V gene: TRBV5-4
CDR3 protein: CASSLGLGARYTEAFF

D gene: .
V gene: TRBV20-1
CDR3 protein: CSASAIPGNTIYF

D gene: .
V gene: TRBV5-1
CDR3 protein: CASSLPDSKGEQYF

D gene: TRBD2
V gene: TRBV7-9
CDR3 protein: CASSLGRLAGGTDTQYF

D gene: TRBD1
V gene: TRBV12-3/TRBV12-4
CDR3 protein: CASSSTGAEAFF

D gene: .
V gene: TRBV6-6
CDR3 protein: CASSYGGAGQPQHF

D gene: TRBD1
V gene: TRBV27
CDR3 protein: CASSSRTGNYGYTF

D gene: TRBD1
V gene: TRBV24-1
CDR3 protein: CARQGKKEKLFF

D gene: .
V gene: TRBV3-1/TRBV3-2
CDR3 protein: CASSQGGGAQHF

D gene: .
V gene: TRBV2
CDR3 protein: CASSPGQNTEAFF

D gene: .
V gene: TRBV5-6
CDR3 protein: CASSLQFSGNTIYF

D gene: .
V gene: TRBV10-2
CDR3 protein: CASREGLSVAYEQYF

D gene: .
V gene: TRBV12-3/TRBV12-4
CDR3 protein: CASSLAISYEQYF

D gene: .
V gene: TRBV27
CDR3 protein: CASSLRQGYGYTF

D gene: .
V gene: TRBV5-1
CDR3 protein: CASSLNRAPYEQYF

D gene: .
V gene: TRBV7-9
CDR3 protein: CASEAPNRPNYGYTF

D gene: .
V gene: TRBV25-1
CDR3 protein: CASSEPGYGYTF

D gene: .
V gene: TRBV29-1
CDR3 protein: CSVFDPGTEAFF